This T cell receptor beta chain comes out of a study of CD8+ T cells in alopecia areata listed by TCRdb under 2018. For the study in its entirety: Treated patients were enrolled in an open-label pilot trial of oral tofacitinib, 5 to 10 mg twice daily, for moderate-to-severe alopecia areata. Tofacitinib was given for 6 to 18 months, followed by 6 months of follow-up off drug to assess delayed response and recurrence. High-throughput TCRbeta sequencing was used to examine T cell clonal expansion in alopecia areata in both the C3H/HeJ mouse model and human patients. On the human side, TCRbeta sequencing was run on scalp tissue and on sorted CD4+ and CD8+ peripheral blood T cells from healthy controls and from alopecia areata patients with either patchy or totalis/universalis disease. Patients on tofacitinib were biopsied at baseline and after 4 and 24 weeks of treatment, and several of the patients also had a later scalp biopsy. Clonality in the scalp was compared among normal scalp (n=4), patchy alopecia areata scalp (n=8), and alopecia totalis/universalis scalp (n=8). RNA was obtained with the PAXgene miRNA kit for fixed scalp, the miRNeasy kit for PBMCs, and the RNeasy kit for mouse skin. TCRbeta CDR3 regions were amplified by immunoSEQ multiplex PCR using 35 Vbeta forward and 13 Jbeta reverse primers.

According to the study, the label for this sample's time point signals: baseline before oral tofacitinib. Lesional scalp punch biopsies and peripheral blood were collected from alopecia areata patients. PBMCs were separated by density centrifugation and stained for CD3, CD4 and CD8, after which CD4+ and CD8+ T cells were sorted on a FACSAria. Concerning this clone: Its antigen is still unknown. No much larger clone is present one base from it, and per-base qualities are unavailable. The identical CDR3 is also encoded by other nucleotide sequences in the sample.

Libraries were built with the immunoSEQ multiplex PCR assay. For TCR sequencing, RNA was extracted from every sample and reverse transcribed into cDNA to serve as template. SuperScript III was used to make first-strand cDNA, primed with a 2:1 mix of oligo-dT and random hexamers. A synthetic immune receptor repertoire was used to measure amplification bias, and any remaining bias was corrected computationally. On the authors' methods: After raw reads were preprocessed to remove errors, the CDR3 was defined following IMGT conventions as running from the conserved cysteine to phenylalanine. Clonality was computed by normalizing Shannon entropy by log2 of the number of productive unique TCRs and subtracting the result from 1. Scalp TCRbeta sequences were cross-referenced with sorted blood CD4 and CD8 repertoires so that the CD4 or CD8 identity of scalp clones could be inferred. TCRdb provides this immuneACCESS table in a form limited to in-frame rearrangements. Some clones are lacking; in checked studies, under half of them reflect an unresolved V gene, and why the rest are absent is not known. The D gene and trimming were derived from the DNA, and the V and J assignments and clone size from that table. This sample comprises approximately 150,000 clones, around 71% of them detected only once. About an eighth of the sample is in the top ten clones.

Broader findings and caveats from the paper: Resident alphabeta T cells in normal human skin are also sequenced, complicating scalp TCR repertoire analysis, unlike mouse skin dominated by gammadelta T cells. Compared with mice, TCR sequences shared between patients were less clear, possibly partly because of HLA diversity across the patient population. Lesional scalp, especially in alopecia totalis/universalis, showed higher clonality and more expanded CD8+ clones than normal scalp, suggesting antigenic drive.

Sequences SGHDT (CDR1) and YYEEEE (CDR2) are obtained from the germline V gene. Spanning cysteine to phenylalanine, the CDR3 consists of 12 amino acids. CDR3 DNA only is kept here, 36 bases in frame from base 1. V is clipped by 1 base and J by 0 bases, and the sequence between their germline boundaries is 1 base long. The starting material was CD8+ T cells sorted from blood, obtained at week 0. This TCR was recovered from a human donor with alopecia areata. The rearrangement combines TRBV5-6 with TRBJ1-1; the D gene is not confidently resolved. The CDR3 in this case is CASSLLNTEAFF. The DNA sequence follows: TGTGCCAGCAGCTTGCTGAACACTGAAGCTTTCTTT.